The 21 T cell receptor beta chains given below trace back to one sample, sequenced in a study of tumor and adjacent non-tumor tissue in lung cancer. The template was RNA from unsorted bulk tissue. The library came from three nested PCR rounds adapted from ARM-PCR protocols. TCRdb re-called the multiplex PCR reads through MiXCR, storing one row per CDR3 protein. The sample shows around 70,000 distinct CDR3 sequences, 55% to 85% of them seen only once. Material: lung tumor tissue. The receptors here all came from a man in his sixties with non-small cell lung cancer.

As regards this clonotype: The junction shows a germline mismatch at one end, possibly a read error. V usage is TRBV20-1 and J usage is TRBJ2-2; D is uncertain. In germline, CDR1 is DFQATT, CDR2 SNEGSKA (reference sequence). This CDR3 contains 15 residues. The CDR3 protein is CSAKGWSRNNGELFF. As DNA, the CDR3 is TGCAGTGCTAAGGGATGGTCGCGGAACAACGGGGAGCTGTTTTTT.

Comment on this clonotype: The germline gene is not matched at one end of the junction; a read error may be the cause. This rearrangement joins TRBV7-9 to TRBJ1-5, with D hard to call. Germline CDR1 reads SEHNR; CDR2 reads FQNEAQ (reference sequence). The CDR3 extends over 17 amino acids. The CDR3: CACSLGAGVSGNQPQHF. CDR3 DNA: TGTGCCTGCAGCTTAGGCGCCGGGGTCTCAGGCAATCAGCCCCAGCATTTT.

The CDR3 spells CASSDPGKSTDTQYF. The CDR3 bases are TGTGCCAGCAGTGATCCCGGAAAAAGCACAGATACGCAGTATTTT. The genes are TRBV2 and TRBJ2-3; D call uncertain. The V end lost 3 bases, the J end lost 0 bases, and 10 bases lay between the germline ends. The germline CDR1 and CDR2 sequences are SNHLY and FYNNEI. CDR3 length: 15 amino acids.

This rearrangement joins TRBV20-1 to TRBJ2-4, with a possible D match to TRBD2 (5 bases). Deletions cut 7 bases from V and 4 bases from J, with 17 bases between. This CDR3 comprises 14 residues. Germline values: CDR1 DFQATT, CDR2 SNEGSKA (reference sequence). CDR3 residues: CSVPGGSGKNIQYF. Here the CDR3 DNA reads TGCAGTGTTCCAGGCGGGTCGGGAAAAAACATTCAGTACTTC.

This clonotype was seen a few times. A junction end diverges from the germline sequence, so it may reflect a read error. The chain is built from TRBV20-1 and TRBJ2-3; D could derive from TRBD1 or TRBD2 (5 bases each). Germline CDR1 DFQATT, CDR2 SNEGSKA (reference sequence). The CDR3 runs to 17 residues. The CDR3 here is CSAPQTDMGIWGDMQYF. The CDR3 region has the DNA TGCAGTGCTCCCCAAACGGACATGGGAATCTGGGGAGATATGCAGTATTTT.

In regard to this clonotype: It may be a read error: a sequence one base away is much more abundant. The V gene is TRBV29-1, the J gene TRBJ1-2; no reliable D call. The CDR3 totals 13 residues. The germline CDR1 and CDR2 sequences are SQVTM and ANQGSEA. The CDR3 DNA follows: TGCAACGTCCGAGTGGGTCTGAGCTATGGCTACACCTTC. This encodes CNVRVGLSYGYTF.

As concerns this clonotype: This may come from a read error, since a much larger clone is one base off. The chain carries TRBV2 and TRBJ2-1, with D perhaps matching TRBD2 (6 bases). The CDR3 is 14 amino acids. In germline, CDR1 is SNHLY, CDR2 FYNNEI. The CDR3 DNA reads TGTGCCAGCAGTGTAACGCGGGGCTACAATGAGCTGTTCTTC. Protein sequence: CASSVTRGYNELFF.

A word on this clonotype: The CDR3 carries no conserved terminal phenylalanine or tryptophan, so it likely arises from a read error. The chain employs TRBV20-1 and TRBJ2-3, with 8 positions matching TRBD2. The CDR3 contains 15 residues. The germline V gene encodes CDR1 DFQATT and CDR2 SNEGSKA (reference sequence). The CDR3, as DNA: TGTAGTGCCCCGATGCTGGCTAGCGGGCCAGATACGCAGTATTGT. Its protein product is CSAPMLASGPDTQYC.

A word on this clonotype: The junction departs from the called germline gene at one end, perhaps through a read error. V is TRBV19 and J is TRBJ2-2; 8 nucleotides agree with TRBD2. This CDR3 has 15 residues. CDR1 is LNHDA, CDR2 SQIVND, per germline (reference sequence). The CDR3 DNA follows: TGTGCCAGTAGTACCCGGGAGGGGAACGCCGGGGAGCTGTTTTTT. It is translated as CASSTREGNAGELFF.

This chain uses TRBV6-5 with TRBJ2-1; TRBD1 agrees at 7 bases. This CDR3 has 13 amino acids. Germline CDR1 is MNHEY and CDR2 is SVGAGI. Trimming cost V 9 bases and J 7 bases; bases outside gene matches: 9. The CDR3 sequence: CASAIKGANEQFF. The CDR3 DNA sequence: TGTGCCAGTGCAATTAAGGGGGCTAATGAGCAGTTCTTC.

This clonotype counts as medium-sized. V is TRBV29-1 and J is TRBJ1-5; the match to TRBD1 covers 8 bases. V shed 4 bases, J shed 4 bases, and the junction held 3 bases outside the gene matches. The germline CDR1 and CDR2 sequences are SQVTM and ANQGSEA. The length of the CDR3 is 13 residues. The CDR3 loop is CSVAGGRNQPQHF. The DNA for the CDR3 is TGCAGCGTTGCAGGGGGCAGGAATCAGCCCCAGCATTTT.

Comments on this clonotype: The junction differs from germline at one of its ends, possibly a read error. This sequence joins TRBV5-4 and TRBJ2-1; D perhaps matches TRBD1 (5 bases). CDR1 and CDR2 from the germline V gene are SGHNT and YYREEE (reference sequence). The CDR3 sequence is 13 residues long. The CDR3 spells CASSGAHLNEQFF. Written as DNA, the CDR3 is TGTGCCAGCAGCGGGGCCCACTTGAATGAACAGTTCTTC.

About this clonotype: The CDR3 ends on some other residue instead of the conserved phenylalanine or tryptophan, so this is likely a read error. The chain carries TRBV20-1 and TRBJ2-7; D may be TRBD2 (5 bases). Trimming pared 1 base from V and 6 bases from J, leaving 19 bases between. The CDR3 is 15 amino acids. In germline, CDR1 is DFQATT, CDR2 SNEGSKA (reference sequence). The CDR3 nucleotides are TGCAGTGCTAGAGCGGCTAGCAGGCTAATGGGCGAGCAGTACCTC. Protein: CSARAASRLMGEQYL.

About this clonotype: The final CDR3 position lacks the conserved phenylalanine or tryptophan, pointing to a likely read error. The chain employs TRBV29-1 and TRBJ2-7; 7 bases fit TRBD2. CDR3 length equals 11 residues. CDR1 and CDR2 (germline): SQVTM, ANQGSEA. The CDR3 bases are TGCAGAGATGGACTAGTAAACGAGCAGTACTAC. Its translation: CRDGLVNEQYY.

As regards this clonotype: The germline gene is not matched at one end of the junction; a read error may be the cause. The chain couples TRBV11-3 to TRBJ2-5, with D maybe TRBD2 (5 bases). CDR1 SGHNT and CDR2 YENEEA come from the germline V gene. This CDR3 has 15 residues. CDR3 loop: CASSLAPDCQESQYF. CDR3 coding DNA: TGTGCCAGCAGCTTAGCTCCGGACTGTCAAGAGAGCCAGTACTTC.

Concerning this clonotype itself: The junction departs from the called germline gene at one end, perhaps through a read error. The chain uses TRBV29-1 and TRBJ2-1, with D uncertain. The CDR3 contains 11 residues. The germline CDR1 and CDR2 sequences are SQVTM and ANQGSEA. CDR3 residues: CSVEQLSNCFF. Written as DNA, the CDR3 is TGCAGTGTTGAGCAATTGAGTAATTGTTTCTTC.

This clonotype was recorded only once. The chain uses TRBV6-6 and TRBJ2-7; tentatively, D is TRBD2 (6 bases). There are 18 residues in the CDR3. Trimming shortened V by 2 bases and J by 4 bases, and 24 bases separated the two germline ends. The V gene's germline CDR1 is MNHNY and CDR2 SVGAGI (reference sequence). DNA of the CDR3: TGTGCCAGCAGTTACGGGGAGATAAGGGGAGGTTTCTCTTACGAGCAGTACTTC. It yields the protein CASSYGEIRGGFSYEQYF.

This clonotype was counted a few times. At one end the junction does not follow the germline gene, possibly because of a read error. In nucleotides, the CDR3 is TGTGTCTGGAGTTCGCAGGTCGTAGCGGGAGTGAGGGGGGAGCTGTTTTTT. It specifies CVWSSQVVAGVRGELFF. This chain uses TRBV30 with TRBJ2-2, with 9 bases matching TRBD2. Germline CDR1 GTSNPN, CDR2 SVGIG (reference sequence). This CDR3 is 17 amino acids long.

Concerning this clonotype: The CDR3 does not close with the conserved phenylalanine or tryptophan, likely indicating a read error. The J gene is TRBJ2-5, the V gene TRBV20-1, with D perhaps TRBD1 (6 bases). This CDR3 comprises 14 residues. The germline V gene has CDR1 DFQATT and CDR2 SNEGSKA (reference sequence). V was cut by 0 bases and J by 1 base, with 9 bases left in between. The CDR3 loop reads CSARERGSQETQYS. As DNA, the CDR3 is TGCAGTGCTAGAGAGAGGGGGTCCCAAGAGACCCAGTACTCC.

The V and J genes are TRBV29-1 and TRBJ1-1; no reliable D call. The V gene's germline CDR1 is SQVTM and CDR2 ANQGSEA. This CDR3 has 15 amino acids. Trimming shortened V by 4 bases and J by 4 bases, and 19 bases separated the two germline ends. DNA of the CDR3: TGCAGCGTTGGGGGAGGTGGGGAGGTTCTCACTGAAGCTTTCTTT. It encodes CSVGGGGEVLTEAFF.

V is TRBV5-4 and J is TRBJ2-1; D gene unclear. Looked up from germline, CDR1 is SGHNT and CDR2 is YYREEE (reference sequence). The germline V and J ends were trimmed by 0 bases and 7 bases, with 20 bases remaining between them. This CDR3 is 17 amino acids long. The CDR3 protein is CASSLDGRPDYSNEQFF. The CDR3 region has the DNA TGTGCCAGCAGCTTGGATGGTCGGCCGGATTATAGTAATGAGCAGTTCTTC.